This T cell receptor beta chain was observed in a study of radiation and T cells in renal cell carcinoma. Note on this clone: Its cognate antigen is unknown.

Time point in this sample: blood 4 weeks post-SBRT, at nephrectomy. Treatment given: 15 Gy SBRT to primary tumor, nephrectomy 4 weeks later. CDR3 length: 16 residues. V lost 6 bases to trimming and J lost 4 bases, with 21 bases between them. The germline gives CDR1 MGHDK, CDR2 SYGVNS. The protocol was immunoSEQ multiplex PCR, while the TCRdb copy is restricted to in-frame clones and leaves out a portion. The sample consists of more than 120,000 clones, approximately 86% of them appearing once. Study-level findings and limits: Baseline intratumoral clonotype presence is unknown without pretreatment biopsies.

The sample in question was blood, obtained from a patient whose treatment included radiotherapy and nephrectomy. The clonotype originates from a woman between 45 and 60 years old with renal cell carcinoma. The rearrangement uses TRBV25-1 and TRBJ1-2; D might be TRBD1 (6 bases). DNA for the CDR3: TGTGCCAGCAGGGGGAAGGGGGTTGTGGGTGCCTATGGCTACACCTTC. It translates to CASRGKGVVGAYGYTF.